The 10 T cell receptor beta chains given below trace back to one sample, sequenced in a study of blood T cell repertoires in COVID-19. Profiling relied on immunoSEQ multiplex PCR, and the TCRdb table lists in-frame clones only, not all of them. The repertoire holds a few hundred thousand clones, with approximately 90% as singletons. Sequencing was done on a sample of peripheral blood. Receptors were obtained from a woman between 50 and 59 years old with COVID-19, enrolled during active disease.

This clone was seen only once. DNA of the CDR3: TGTGCCTTTCGACAAGGCAGCCTCAACACCGGGGAGCTGTTTTTT. It encodes CAFRQGSLNTGELFF. The J gene is TRBJ2-2, the V gene TRBV7-6; D unclear. The V and J ends lost 11 bases and 2 bases respectively, with 18 bases between them. Per the germline V gene, CDR1 is SGHVS and CDR2 is FNYEAQ. This CDR3 is 15 amino acids long.

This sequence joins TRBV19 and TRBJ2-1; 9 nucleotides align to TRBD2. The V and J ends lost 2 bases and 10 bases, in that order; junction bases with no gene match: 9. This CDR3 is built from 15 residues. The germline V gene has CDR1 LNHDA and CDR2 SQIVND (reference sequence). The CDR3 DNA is TGTGCCAGTAGTATACCCCAAGCGGGAGGCGGAGAGCAGTTCTTC. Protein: CASSIPQAGGGEQFF.

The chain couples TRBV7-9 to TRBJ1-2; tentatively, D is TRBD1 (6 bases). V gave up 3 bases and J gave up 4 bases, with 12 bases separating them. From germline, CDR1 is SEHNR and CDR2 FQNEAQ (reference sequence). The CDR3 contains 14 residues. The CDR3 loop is CASSFQRQAYGYTF. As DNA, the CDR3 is TGTGCCAGCAGCTTCCAGAGACAGGCCTATGGCTACACCTTC.

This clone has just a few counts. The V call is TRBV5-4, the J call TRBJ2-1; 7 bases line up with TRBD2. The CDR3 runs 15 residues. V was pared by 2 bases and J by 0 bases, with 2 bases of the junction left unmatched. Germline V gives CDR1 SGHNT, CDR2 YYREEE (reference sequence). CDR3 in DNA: TGTGCCAGCAGCTTTGGGACTACCTCCTACAATGAGCAGTTCTTC. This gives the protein CASSFGTTSYNEQFF.

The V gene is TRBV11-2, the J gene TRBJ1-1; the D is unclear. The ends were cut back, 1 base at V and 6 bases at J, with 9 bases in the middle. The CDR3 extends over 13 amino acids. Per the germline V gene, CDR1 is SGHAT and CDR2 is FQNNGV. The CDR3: CASSLGRVSEAFF. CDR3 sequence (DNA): TGTGCCAGCAGCTTAGGTCGAGTCTCTGAAGCTTTCTTT.

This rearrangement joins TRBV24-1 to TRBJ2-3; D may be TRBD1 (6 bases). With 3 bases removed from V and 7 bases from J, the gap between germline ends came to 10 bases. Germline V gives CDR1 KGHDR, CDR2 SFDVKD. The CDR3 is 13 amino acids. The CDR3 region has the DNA TGTGCCACCAGTGATCCTGGACAGAATACGCAGTATTTT. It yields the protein CATSDPGQNTQYF.

CDR3 sequence (DNA): TGCGCCAGCAGCTTGGGAACCCAATACTTGAACACTGAAGCTTTCTTT. Translating gives CASSLGTQYLNTEAFF. The chain joins TRBV5-1 to TRBJ1-1; unclear D gene. Looked up from germline, CDR1 is SGHRS and CDR2 is YFSETQ. The V gene lost 0 bases and the J gene lost 0 bases, with 12 bases spanning the gap. This CDR3 region has 16 residues.

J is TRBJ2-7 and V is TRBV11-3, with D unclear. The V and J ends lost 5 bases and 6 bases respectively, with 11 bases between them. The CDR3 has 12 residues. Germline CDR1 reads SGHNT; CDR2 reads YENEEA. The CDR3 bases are TGTGCCAGCAGCCCTAGAACAAGCGAGCAGTACTTC. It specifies CASSPRTSEQYF.

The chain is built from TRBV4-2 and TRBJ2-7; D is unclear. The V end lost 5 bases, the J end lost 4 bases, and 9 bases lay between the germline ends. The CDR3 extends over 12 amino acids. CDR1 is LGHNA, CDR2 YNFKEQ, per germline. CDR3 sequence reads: CASSWSGYEQYF. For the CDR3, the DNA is TGTGCCAGCAGCTGGAGTGGGTACGAGCAGTACTTC.

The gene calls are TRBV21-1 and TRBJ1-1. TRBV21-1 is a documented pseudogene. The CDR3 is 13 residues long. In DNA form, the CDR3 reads TGTGCCAGCAGCAAGACTCTGAACACTGAAGCTTTCTTT. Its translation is CASSKTLNTEAFF.